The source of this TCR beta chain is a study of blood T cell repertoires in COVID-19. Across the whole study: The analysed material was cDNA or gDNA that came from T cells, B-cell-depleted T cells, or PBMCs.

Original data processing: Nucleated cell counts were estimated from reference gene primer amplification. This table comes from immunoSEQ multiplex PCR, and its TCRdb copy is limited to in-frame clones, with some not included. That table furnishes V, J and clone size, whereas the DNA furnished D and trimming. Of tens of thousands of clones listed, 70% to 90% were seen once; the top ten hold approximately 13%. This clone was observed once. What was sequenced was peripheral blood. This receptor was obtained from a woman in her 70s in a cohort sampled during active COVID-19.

The CDR3 nucleotides read TGTGCCTGGAGTACAGGTGTTGACCCTGAAGCTTTCTTT. It translates to CAWSTGVDPEAFF. The J gene is TRBJ1-1, the V gene TRBV30; tentatively, D is TRBD1 (5 bases). The CDR3 is 13 amino acids. V was trimmed by 2 bases and J by 6 bases, leaving 13 bases between them. Germline-derived CDR1 and CDR2 are GTSNPN and SVGIG (reference sequence).